One sample yielded the 17 T cell receptor beta chains listed below, sequenced in a study of identical twins. TCRdb used MiXCR to reprocess the 5' RACE reads, holding one entry per CDR3 protein. The data show some 240,000 distinct CDR3 sequences, roughly 8.7% seen once. These data were also filed under a second study, of yellow fever vaccine responses in identical twins.

Specimen: CD8+ T cells sorted from blood. The source of these receptors is a young woman in good health.

Ten or more counts support this clonotype. This chain joins TRBV15 and TRBJ2-1; TRBD2 matches at 10 bases. The germline gives CDR1 LNHNV, CDR2 YYDKDF (reference sequence). The V segment lost 3 bases and the J segment 4 bases; nucleotides outside the gene matches: 3. CDR3 length: 15 amino acids. This chain's CDR3 is CATSSTSGEYNEQFF. DNA of the CDR3: TGTGCCACCAGCAGTACTAGCGGGGAATACAATGAGCAGTTCTTC. Filled out from reference TRBV15 and TRBJ2-1, the complete variable domain reads DAMVIQNPRYQVTQFGKPVTLSCSQTLNHNVMYWYQQKSSQAPKLLFHYYDKDFNNEADTPDNFQSRRPNTSFCFLDIRSPGLGDTAMYLCATSSTSGEYNEQFFGPGTRLTVL.

The sample holds a few counts of this clonotype. V is TRBV27 and J is TRBJ2-7; 7 bases line up with TRBD1. The length of the CDR3 is 14 residues. Germline values: CDR1 MNHEY, CDR2 SMNVEV (reference sequence). J gave up 6 bases and V 2 bases, and 7 bases lay outside the gene matches. CDR3 amino acids: CASSLDRDHFEQYF. CDR3 sequence (DNA): TGTGCCAGCAGTTTAGACAGGGACCATTTCGAGCAGTACTTC.

The chain links TRBV6-2 or TRBV6-3 to TRBJ2-7, with D maybe TRBD2 (6 bases). The V gene lost 5 bases and the J gene lost 0 bases, with 17 bases spanning the gap. CDR3 length equals 16 residues. In germline, CDR1 is MNHEY, CDR2 SVGEGT. The CDR3 reads CASSLLKISGSYEQYF. The DNA for the CDR3 is TGTGCCAGCAGTCTCCTGAAGATTAGCGGCTCCTACGAGCAGTACTTC.

This clonotype has at least ten counts. V gene TRBV27 combines with J gene TRBJ2-2; no reliable D call. Germline V gene sequence: CDR1 MNHEY, CDR2 SMNVEV (reference sequence). V dropped 10 bases and J dropped 0 bases, with 9 bases sitting between them. There are 13 residues in the CDR3. The CDR3 DNA is TGTGCCACCCACAACCCGAACACCGGGGAGCTGTTTTTT. It translates to CATHNPNTGELFF.

The V call is TRBV28, the J call TRBJ2-2; D might be TRBD1 (6 bases). The CDR3 runs 17 residues. Trimming pared 5 bases from V and 6 bases from J, leaving 22 bases between. Germline V gene lookup returns CDR1 MDHEN and CDR2 SYDVKM. CDR3 residues: CASSPYPRDRFAGELFF. The CDR3 nucleotides are TGTGCCAGCAGTCCATATCCCCGAGACAGGTTTGCCGGGGAGCTGTTTTTT.

This clonotype was seen only a few times. The genes are TRBV27 and TRBJ1-2, with D perhaps matching TRBD1 (6 bases). CDR3 length: 15 amino acids. CDR1 is MNHEY and CDR2 is SMNVEV in the germline V gene (reference sequence). V shed 1 base and J shed 5 bases, with 14 bases lying between them. The CDR3 sequence is CASSLFADRRYGYTF. The CDR3 bases are TGTGCCAGCAGTTTATTCGCCGACAGGCGATATGGCTACACCTTC.

This clonotype came up a few times. The genes are TRBV11-1 and TRBJ1-1, with D uncertain. Germline V gene data show CDR1 as SGHAT and CDR2 as FQDESV (reference sequence). Deletions cut 5 bases from V and 2 bases from J, with 12 bases between. This CDR3 is 14 amino acids long. The DNA of the CDR3 is TGTGCCAGCAGCCCACACACCGATAACACTGAAGCTTTCTTT. It translates to CASSPHTDNTEAFF. Supplemented by reference TRBV11-1 and TRBJ1-1, the full variable domain reads EAEVAQSPRYKITEKSQAVAFWCDPISGHATLYWYRQILGQGPELLVQFQDESVVDDSQLPKDRFSAERLKGVDSTLKIQPAELGDSAMYLCASSPHTDNTEAFFGQGTRLTVV.

This clonotype was observed at least ten times. The rearrangement links TRBV4-2 to TRBJ2-5; a weak D match, TRBD2 (5 bases). The CDR3 covers 14 residues. Germline V gene lookup returns CDR1 LGHNA and CDR2 YNFKEQ. V lost 5 bases and J 5 bases, leaving 15 bases between the germline ends. In DNA, the CDR3 is TGTGCCAGCAGCTGGACTCCGGGGATGGAGACCCAGTACTTC. Its translation: CASSWTPGMETQYF.

This clonotype was detected ten times or more. The chain carries TRBV27 and TRBJ2-7; the D is unclear. Per germline, CDR1 MNHEY and CDR2 SMNVEV (reference sequence). V lost 2 bases, J lost 4 bases, and 9 bases lay in between. The CDR3 runs 13 residues. In nucleotides, the CDR3 is TGTGCCAGCAGTTTAAAGGGTTGGTACGAGCAGTACTTC. Its translation: CASSLKGWYEQYF.

Only a few counts were recorded for this clonotype. V and J are TRBV3-1 and TRBJ2-2, with 8 bases lining up with TRBD1. The CDR3 totals 17 residues. Trimming at V came to 1 base and at J to 0 bases, leaving 4 bases not matched to a gene. Germline V gene lookup returns CDR1 LGHDT and CDR2 YNNKEL (reference sequence). CDR3 residues: CASSQGTGMTNTGELFF. The DNA for the CDR3 is TGTGCCAGCAGCCAAGGGACAGGGATGACGAACACCGGGGAGCTGTTTTTT. Complete variable domain (other parts from reference TRBV3-1 and TRBJ2-2): DTAVSQTPKYLVTQMGNDKSIKCEQNLGHDTMYWYKQDSKKFLKIMFSYNNKELIINETVPNRFSPKSPDKAHLNLHINSLELGDSAVYFCASSQGTGMTNTGELFFGEGSRLTVL.

This clonotype was recorded a few times. This chain uses TRBV19 with TRBJ2-5, with 10 bases lining up with TRBD1. Looked up from germline, CDR1 is LNHDA and CDR2 is SQIVND (reference sequence). This CDR3 has 13 amino acids. Trimming at V came to 9 bases and at J to 5 bases, leaving 6 bases not matched to a gene. The CDR3 region has the DNA TGTGCCAGCCGACAGGGGGCAACGGAGACCCAGTACTTC. It specifies CASRQGATETQYF.

This clonotype showed up just a few times. The chain combines TRBV4-1 with TRBJ2-7; no firm D call. CDR1 is MGHRA, CDR2 YSYEKL, per germline. The CDR3 totals 15 residues. The ends were cut back, 0 bases at V and 2 bases at J, with 11 bases in the middle. The DNA for the CDR3 is TGCGCCAGCAGCCAAGAATCGAGGAGAACCTACGAGCAGTACTTC. Translating it yields CASSQESRRTYEQYF.

This chain connects TRBV6-1 to TRBJ2-7; D might be TRBD1 (6 bases). CDR1 MNHNS and CDR2 SASEGT come from the germline V gene. Trimming took off 5 bases at V and 2 bases at J, with 25 bases between the two ends. This CDR3 contains 18 residues. The DNA of the CDR3 is TGTGCCAGCAGTAGCGCTTCACTCGGAACAGGGAGTCCCTACGAGCAGTACTTC. This gives the protein CASSSASLGTGSPYEQYF.

The table lists this clonotype with a few counts. The J gene is TRBJ1-4, the V gene TRBV5-5; possible D gene TRBD1, 5 bases. V was cut by 2 bases and J by 7 bases, with 15 bases left in between. Per germline, CDR1 SGHKS and CDR2 YYEKEE (reference sequence). The CDR3 length is 15 residues. The CDR3 sequence: CASSFPGQEGEKLFF. The DNA of the CDR3 is TGTGCCAGCAGCTTCCCAGGGCAAGAGGGTGAAAAACTGTTTTTT. The complete variable domain, with remaining parts taken from reference TRBV5-5 and TRBJ1-4, reads DAGVTQSPTHLIKTRGQQVTLRCSPISGHKSVSWYQQVLGQGPQFIFQYYEKEERGRGNFPDRFSARQFPNYSSELNVNALLLGDSALYLCASSFPGQEGEKLFFGSGTQLSVL.

The rearrangement links TRBV7-8 to TRBJ2-5; D gene uncertain. Germline values: CDR1 SGHVS, CDR2 FQNEAQ. V was shortened by 2 bases and J by 9 bases, with 16 bases between the two germline ends. This CDR3 region has 14 residues. DNA for the CDR3: TGTGCCAGCAGCTTATGGGTAGATCTGACGGCCCAGTACTTC. Translation gives CASSLWVDLTAQYF.

The chain uses TRBV28 and TRBJ2-1; D possibly uses TRBD1 or TRBD2 (5 bases each). The CDR3 covers 13 residues. Deletions cut 1 base from V and 9 bases from J, with 10 bases between. Germline values: CDR1 MDHEN, CDR2 SYDVKM. The CDR3 DNA is TGTGCCAGCAGTTTATTTGGGGGATCTGAGCAGTTCTTC. This codes for CASSLFGGSEQFF.

This clonotype was recorded a few times. CDR3 in DNA: TGTGCCAGCAGCGAGACAGGGGGCCAAGAGACCCAGTACTTC. It specifies CASSETGGQETQYF. The rearrangement uses TRBV9 and TRBJ2-5, with TRBD1 identical over 9 bases. The J segment lost 1 base and the V segment lost 3 bases, leaving 1 base of the junction unmatched. The CDR3 covers 14 residues. CDR1 and CDR2 (germline): SGDLS, YYNGEE.